A selection of T cell receptor beta chains follows, all from one sample in a study of cytomegalovirus exposure and HLA in healthy donors. The data were produced by immunoSEQ multiplex PCR, yet TCRdb's version contains in-frame clones alone and is incomplete. The table shows more than 80,000 clones, with about 84% occurring only once. Sequencing was performed on PBMCs. Receptors were obtained from a girl aged 2 to 9 in good health and CMV-seropositive. CDR3s include the opening cysteine and the closing phenylalanine or tryptophan. The D gene is left open where the match is weak. Clone sizes are given selectively: once, few, many, or a class where the clone is expanded.

D gene,J gene,clone size,V gene,CDR3 DNA,CDR3 protein
NA,TRBJ2-7,NA,TRBV7-9,TGTGCCAGCAGCTTCTATCCCGAGAACGAGCAGTACTTC,CASSFYPENEQYF
NA,TRBJ2-3,NA,TRBV6-6,TGTGCCAGCAGTTACCCCGAGGGCGGCCTGGCAGATACGCAGTATTTT,CASSYPEGGLADTQYF
NA,TRBJ1-2,NA,TRBV30,TGTGCCTGGGACCAGGGCAACTATGGCTACACCTTC,CAWDQGNYGYTF
TRBD1,TRBJ1-4,NA,TRBV28,TGTGCCAGCAGCTACCCCCGGGACAGCCCTGGGTACCTTAATGAAAAACTGTTTTTT,CASSYPRDSPGYLNEKLFF
TRBD2,TRBJ2-7,NA,TRBV30,TGTGCCTGGAGTGTACCAGCGGGAAAGTACGAGCAGTACTTC,CAWSVPAGKYEQYF
NA,TRBJ2-2,NA,TRBV4-2,TGTGCCAGCAGCCAGGCAGCCGGGGAGCTGTTTTTT,CASSQAAGELFF
NA,TRBJ2-1,NA,TRBV4-3,TGCGCCAGCAGCCAAGAAGGGGGTTTCTCCTACAATGAGCAGTTCTTC,CASSQEGGFSYNEQFF
TRBD1,TRBJ1-1,NA,TRBV5-4,TGTGCCAGCAGCGCCACAGGGGGGAACACTGAAGCTTTCTTT,CASSATGGNTEAFF
TRBD1,TRBJ1-3,NA,TRBV5-6,TGTGCCAGCAGCCGTCGACTTACAGGGGGTTCAGGAAACACCATATATTTT,CASSRRLTGGSGNTIYF
TRBD1,TRBJ2-2,NA,TRBV27,TGTGCCAGCAGTTTTGGGGACAGGGGTCCCGGGGAGCTGTTTTTT,CASSFGDRGPGELFF
TRBD1,TRBJ2-7,NA,TRBV10-3,TGTGCCATCAGTGACCTCCAGGGGGACGAGCAGTACTTC,CAISDLQGDEQYF
TRBD1,TRBJ2-5,once,TRBV7-7,TGTGCTAGCGGACGGACAGGGGGCGCGGAGACCCAGTACTTC,CASGRTGGAETQYF
NA,TRBJ2-7,NA,TRBV28,TGTGCCAGCAGTTTAATCGCGGCTGTTGGTAGAGACGAGCAGTACTTC,CASSLIAAVGRDEQYF
NA,TRBJ1-2,NA,TRBV9,TGTGCCAGCAGCGTAGCCTACATTTCGGAGGGTGGCTACACCTTC,CASSVAYISEGGYTF
NA,TRBJ2-7,NA,TRBV28,TGTGCCAGCTCTCCCTGGGGGGAGACGAACGAGCAGTACTTC,CASSPWGETNEQYF
NA,TRBJ1-5,NA,TRBV6-5,TGTGCCAGCAGTTACACCCGTTCGGGCAATCAGCCCCAGCATTTT,CASSYTRSGNQPQHF
NA,TRBJ2-3,NA,TRBV29-1,TGCAGCGTTGACACCGGGAGCACAGATACGCAGTATTTT,CSVDTGSTDTQYF
NA,TRBJ2-7,NA,TRBV6-1,TGTGCCAGCGCGGCCCCGGGTTACGAGCAGTACTTC,CASAAPGYEQYF
TRBD2,TRBJ2-1,NA,TRBV7-2,TGTGCCAGCAGCTTAGGGACTAGCGGGAGCAATGAGCAGTTCTTC,CASSLGTSGSNEQFF
TRBD1,TRBJ1-1,NA,TRBV6-5,TGTGCCAGCAGTTTGACTCGGGACAGGAGGGACACTGAAGCTTTCTTT,CASSLTRDRRDTEAFF
TRBD1,TRBJ1-3,NA,TRBV6-6,TGTGCCAGCAGTCCGCCGGGACAGGGGAACACCATATATTTT,CASSPPGQGNTIYF
TRBD2,TRBJ2-7,NA,TRBV7-9,TGTGCCAGCAGCAACCGACTAGCGGGAGGGAACGAGCAGTACTTC,CASSNRLAGGNEQYF
TRBD2,TRBJ2-2,NA,TRBV29-1,TGCAGCGGGACTAGCGGGACCAACACCGGGGAGCTGTTTTTT,CSGTSGTNTGELFF
NA,TRBJ1-3,NA,TRBV6-1,TGTGCCAGCAGTGACAGGCCTGGAAACACCATATATTTT,CASSDRPGNTIYF
NA,TRBJ2-3,few,TRBV19,TGTGCCAGTATTAAGTATTATGGCGGAGATACGCAGTATTTT,CASIKYYGGDTQYF
TRBD1,TRBJ2-7,NA,TRBV10-3,TGTGCCATCAGTGGAACAGGGGCCTCCTACGAGCAGTACTTC,CAISGTGASYEQYF
TRBD1,TRBJ2-5,once,TRBV9,TGTGCCAGCAGCCGAGCCATGGACAGGGAAGAGACCCAGTACTTC,CASSRAMDREETQYF
TRBD1,TRBJ2-1,few,TRBV6-5,TGTGCCAGCAGTTACGGGGACAGGGGGTTCAATGAGCAGTTCTTC,CASSYGDRGFNEQFF
TRBD1,TRBJ1-1,few,TRBV18,TGTGCCAGCTCACCGAAGGACAGGACCCCTGAAGCTTTCTTT,CASSPKDRTPEAFF
TRBD1,TRBJ2-7,NA,TRBV6-1,TGTGCCAGCAGGCGACAGGGCGTCGAGCAGTACTTC,CASRRQGVEQYF
NA,TRBJ2-7,NA,TRBV20-1,TGCAGTGCTAGAATACCGGGACTGGAGAACTTC,CSARIPGLENF
TRBD1,TRBJ1-2,NA,TRBV6-1,TGTGCCAGCAGACCCGGACAGGTCTATGGCTACACCTTC,CASRPGQVYGYTF
TRBD2,TRBJ2-5,NA,TRBV18,TGTGCCAGCTCCAGCGGACTAGCGTTCCAAGAGACCCAGTACTTC,CASSSGLAFQETQYF
NA,TRBJ1-2,NA,TRBV20-1,TGCAGTGCTAGTTCCGTTTATGGCTACACCTTC,CSASSVYGYTF
NA,TRBJ1-1,NA,TRBV4-1,TGCGCCAGCAGCCAAGTTGGCCCTAGGCAGGAAGCTTTCTTT,CASSQVGPRQEAFF
TRBD2,TRBJ2-7,NA,TRBV29-1,TGCAGCGTTGAAGGCGGGCCAGGGAGGGCGCCTTACGAGCAGTACTTC,CSVEGGPGRAPYEQYF
TRBD2,TRBJ2-3,NA,TRBV4-3,TGCGCCAGCAGCCTAGGGACTAGCAGAGATACGCAGTATTTT,CASSLGTSRDTQYF
NA,TRBJ2-3,NA,TRBV11-2,TGTGCCAGCAGCTTCACTAGCACTCAGAATACGCAGTATTTT,CASSFTSTQNTQYF
TRBD1,TRBJ1-5,NA,TRBV2,TGTGCCAGCAGCTTAGGACAGGGGCAGCCCCAGCATTTT,CASSLGQGQPQHF
TRBD2,TRBJ2-3,NA,TRBV30,TGTGCCTGGACCGTTGGCGGGAGTGGGACAGATACGCAGTATTTT,CAWTVGGSGTDTQYF
TRBD2,TRBJ2-5,NA,TRBV5-4,TGTGCCAGCAGCTTGGGCGTAGGACTAGCGGTCCAAGAGACCCAGTACTTC,CASSLGVGLAVQETQYF
NA,TRBJ2-7,NA,TRBV4-1,TGCGCCAGCAGCCAAGGGACAGAGCCCTCCTACGAGCAGTACTTC,CASSQGTEPSYEQYF
NA,TRBJ1-2,NA,TRBV6-5,TGTGCCAGCACTCCCGGGTGGACAAACGATGGCTACACCTTC,CASTPGWTNDGYTF
NA,TRBJ2-3,NA,TRBV28,TGTGCCAGCAACTCCCCGCGGGTAGCGGCAGATACGCAGTATTTT,CASNSPRVAADTQYF
TRBD2,TRBJ2-7,NA,TRBV28,TGTGCCAGCAGTTTATCTGGGACTAGCGGCACCTACGAGCAGTACTTC,CASSLSGTSGTYEQYF
TRBD2,TRBJ2-3,NA,TRBV4-2,TGTGCCAGCAGCCAACCGGGACTACGAGATACGCAGTATTTT,CASSQPGLRDTQYF
NA,TRBJ2-5,few,TRBV30,TGTGCCCCCCTACAGCGGGCGCAAGAGACCCAGTACTTC,CAPLQRAQETQYF
NA,TRBJ2-7,NA,TRBV2,TGTGCCAGCAGCGGGAGGACAGGGACGTACGAGCAGTACTTC,CASSGRTGTYEQYF
NA,TRBJ1-1,NA,TRBV6-5,TGTGCCAGCACTCCCTGGGGGGTAAGCACTGAAGCTTTCTTT,CASTPWGVSTEAFF
TRBD1,TRBJ2-1,NA,TRBV7-7,TGTGCTAGCAGCTTAGGACAGGACAATGAGCAGTTCTTC,CASSLGQDNEQFF